The sequence of this T cell receptor (beta chain) was determined in a study of T cell responses to AZD1222 COVID-19 vaccine. Study-wide context: Combined were second doses at about 4 or about 12 weeks.

Study-wide findings and caveats: Most donors were white British, females outnumbered males, and clonal diversity was possibly underestimated. Among spike-specific TCRs, nearly half reportedly target unmutated variant regions.

Germline values: CDR1 SGHTA, CDR2 FQGNSA. This CDR3 has 14 amino acids. Trimming removed 5 bases at V and 7 bases at J, with 12 bases between. Regarding this clone: Its cognate antigen is unknown.

Profiling relied on immunoSEQ multiplex PCR, and the TCRdb table lists in-frame clones only, not all of them. This table has about 200,000 clones, around 88% appearing once. This clonotype originated in an adult in good health. The chain employs TRBV7-2 and TRBJ1-6; possibly TRBD1 for D (6 bases). The sequencing here drew on peripheral blood, taken on day 0 of AZD1222 vaccination. The CDR3 coding sequence is TGTGCCAGCAGCGCCGGGACACGGAATTCACCCCTCCACTTT. This encodes CASSAGTRNSPLHF.